The T cell receptor (beta chain) described here comes from a study of T cell responses to AZD1222 COVID-19 vaccine. The data were produced by immunoSEQ multiplex PCR, yet TCRdb's version contains in-frame clones alone and is incomplete. The repertoire holds 55,000 to 75,000 clones, about nine tenths seen once, with roughly 7.3% in the top ten. Germline V gene data show CDR1 as MGHDK and CDR2 as SYGVNS. The V gene end was trimmed by 1 base and the J gene end by 3 bases; junction bases not matched to a gene: 5. The CDR3 has 15 amino acids. This material consisted of peripheral blood, taken on day 0 of AZD1222 vaccination. The V call is TRBV25-1, the J call TRBJ2-7, with TRBD1 matching over 8 bases. The sequence was collected from an adult in good health. In DNA, the CDR3 is TGTGCCAGCAGTGAATCGGGGACAGGTTTCTACGAGCAGTACTTC. It yields the protein CASSESGTGFYEQYF.